These 6 T cell receptor beta chains came from one sample sequenced in a study of HIV-infected children after antiretroviral therapy interruption. Treatment here: PENTA 11 planned treatment interruption arm or continuous ART arm. The TCR library was built from RNA with a 3' RACE protocol and unique molecular identifiers. Using its own MiXCR run on the 3' RACE reads, TCRdb lists one record per CDR3 protein. The table lists tens of thousands of distinct CDR3 sequences, 4.3% of them singletons. This specimen consisted of CD45RA+ CD4+ T cells from PBMCs, pooled from several time points, obtained from a donor given antiretroviral therapy, either interrupted or continuous. Subset given: naive CD4+ CD45RA+ CD45RO- T cells. These receptor sequences come from a pool of human donors with HIV.

In this sample, this clonotype turned up many times. This chain joins TRBV6-5 and TRBJ1-5; the D is unclear. The V end was cut by 6 bases, the J end by 2 bases, with 20 bases between. Germline values: CDR1 MNHEY, CDR2 SVGAGI. This CDR3 spans 17 amino acids. This CDR3 reads CASSSYVVDGRNQPQHF. DNA of the CDR3: TGTGCCAGCAGCTCCTATGTAGTTGACGGACGCAATCAGCCCCAGCATTTT.

This clonotype was counted ten times or more. The chain combines TRBV29-1 with TRBJ1-4; 12 nucleotides align to TRBD1. The CDR3 is 13 amino acids. Germline values: CDR1 SQVTM, CDR2 ANQGSEA. V lost 4 bases to trimming and J lost 8 bases; unmatched junction nucleotides: 2. CDR3 region: CSVGGTGGEKLFF. The CDR3 DNA reads TGCAGCGTTGGCGGGACAGGGGGCGAAAAACTGTTTTTT.

There are many counts of this clonotype. The V gene is TRBV28, the J gene TRBJ2-3; D is undetermined. The germline gives CDR1 MDHEN, CDR2 SYDVKM. Trimming pared 4 bases from V and 2 bases from J, leaving 7 bases between. The CDR3 spans 13 residues. The CDR3 is CASSSPDTDTQYF. CDR3 bases: TGTGCCAGCAGTTCGCCAGACACAGATACGCAGTATTTT. Filled out from reference TRBV28 and TRBJ2-3, the complete variable domain reads DVKVTQSSRYLVKRTGEKVFLECVQDMDHENMFWYRQDPGLGLRLIYFSYDVKMKEKGDIPEGYSVSREKKERFSLILESASTNQTSMYLCASSSPDTDTQYFGPGTRLTVL.

This clonotype has at least ten counts. V usage is TRBV7-9 and J usage is TRBJ1-6; D is unresolved. The V end was cut by 4 bases, the J end by 7 bases, with 14 bases between. Germline V gene data show CDR1 as SEHNR and CDR2 as FQNEAQ (reference sequence). This CDR3 is built from 15 residues. The CDR3 protein is CASSYTGRSNSPLHF. DNA for the CDR3: TGTGCCAGCAGCTACACGGGCAGGTCCAATTCACCCCTCCACTTT.

This clonotype was counted many times. The chain recombines TRBV5-1 with TRBJ2-1; tentatively, D is TRBD2 (6 bases). CDR1 and CDR2 (germline): SGHRS, YFSETQ. V was cut by 6 bases and J by 8 bases, with 9 bases left in between. CDR3 length: 11 residues. Here the CDR3 DNA reads TGCGCCAGCAAAGGAGGGGATGAGCAGTTCTTC. This encodes CASKGGDEQFF.

This clonotype was picked up many times. The rearrangement links TRBV7-9 to TRBJ2-7, with 7 bases lining up with TRBD1. The CDR3 covers 15 residues. V lost 5 bases, J lost 5 bases, and 12 bases stayed unmatched. Per the germline V gene, CDR1 is SEHNR and CDR2 is FQNEAQ (reference sequence). CDR3 sequence: CASSLPGGFIDEQYF. The CDR3 region has the DNA TGTGCCAGCAGCCTCCCAGGGGGTTTCATCGACGAGCAGTACTTC.